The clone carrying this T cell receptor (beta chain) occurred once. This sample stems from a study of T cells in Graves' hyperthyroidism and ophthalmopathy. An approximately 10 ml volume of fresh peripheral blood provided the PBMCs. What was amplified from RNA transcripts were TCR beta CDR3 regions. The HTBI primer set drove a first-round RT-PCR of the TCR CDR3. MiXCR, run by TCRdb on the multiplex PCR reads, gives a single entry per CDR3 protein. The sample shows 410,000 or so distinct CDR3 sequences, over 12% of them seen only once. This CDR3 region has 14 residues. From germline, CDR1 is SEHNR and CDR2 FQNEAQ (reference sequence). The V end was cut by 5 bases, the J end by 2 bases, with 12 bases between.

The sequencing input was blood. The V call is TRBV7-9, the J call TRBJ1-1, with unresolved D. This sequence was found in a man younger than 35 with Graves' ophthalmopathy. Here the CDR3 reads CASSQVWGNTEAFF. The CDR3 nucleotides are TGTGCCAGCAGCCAAGTCTGGGGAAACACTGAAGCTTTCTTT.